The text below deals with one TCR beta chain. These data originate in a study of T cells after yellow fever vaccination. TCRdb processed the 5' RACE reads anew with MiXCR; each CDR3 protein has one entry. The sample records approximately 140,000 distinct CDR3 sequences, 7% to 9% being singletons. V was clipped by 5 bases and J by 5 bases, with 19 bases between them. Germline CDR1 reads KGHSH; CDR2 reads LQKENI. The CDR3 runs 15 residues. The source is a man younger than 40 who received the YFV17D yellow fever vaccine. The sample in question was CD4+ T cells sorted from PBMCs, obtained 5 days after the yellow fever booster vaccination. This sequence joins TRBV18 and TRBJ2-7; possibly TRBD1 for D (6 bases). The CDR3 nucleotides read TGTGCCAGCTCAAACGCACAGGGCGCGAACGACGAGCAGTACTTC. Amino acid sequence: CASSNAQGANDEQYF. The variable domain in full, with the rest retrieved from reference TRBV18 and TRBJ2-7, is NAGVMQNPRHLVRRRGQEARLRCSPMKGHSHVYWYRQLPEEGLKFMVYLQKENIIDESGMPKERFSAEFPKEGPSILRIQQVVRGDSAAYFCASSNAQGANDEQYFGPGTRLTVT.